Below are 17 T cell receptor beta chains sequenced from a single sample in a study of blood T cell repertoires in COVID-19. The table came from immunoSEQ multiplex PCR; TCRdb's copy has only in-frame clones and leaves some out. The table includes around 200,000 clones, less than 90% detected once. Sequenced material: peripheral blood. These receptors were obtained from a woman over 75 with active or convalescent COVID-19.

The chain recombines TRBV2 with TRBJ2-2, with 8 bases lining up with TRBD2. The J segment lost 0 bases and the V segment lost 6 bases, leaving 3 bases of the junction unmatched. Germline V CDR1 and CDR2: SNHLY, FYNNEI. This CDR3 comprises 15 residues. This CDR3 reads CASSRGLANTGELFF. The CDR3 nucleotides read TGTGCCAGCAGCCGGGGACTAGCGAACACCGGGGAGCTGTTTTTT.

V usage is TRBV4-3 and J usage is TRBJ2-2, with unresolved D. The CDR3 covers 12 residues. The V end was cut by 4 bases, the J end by 5 bases, with 5 bases between. The germline V gene has CDR1 LGHNA and CDR2 YSLEER. The CDR3 DNA is TGCGCCAGCAGCCCTAATACCGGGGAGCTGTTTTTT. Translating gives CASSPNTGELFF.

The J gene is TRBJ2-1, the V gene TRBV24-1, with D possibly TRBD1 on 5 matching bases. CDR1 is KGHDR and CDR2 is SFDVKD in the germline V gene. V lost 3 bases to trimming and J lost 7 bases, with 15 bases between them. The CDR3 contains 15 residues. The CDR3 DNA reads TGTGCCACCAGTGATCCAGGGAAGATGGGGAATGAGCAGTTCTTC. Protein sequence: CATSDPGKMGNEQFF.

CDR3 coding DNA: TGTGCCTGGGCCCCTTGGGAGGGGGACTTTAGTGGAAACACCATATATTTT. It specifies CAWAPWEGDFSGNTIYF. This chain uses TRBV30 with TRBJ1-3; tentatively, D is TRBD1 (6 bases). Germline loops: CDR1 GTSNPN, CDR2 SVGIG (reference sequence). CDR3 length: 17 amino acids. V lost 5 bases, J lost 3 bases, and 23 bases lay in between. The full variable domain, with the rest looked up from reference TRBV30 and TRBJ1-3, is SQTIHQWPATLVQPVGSPLSLECTVEGTSNPNLYWYRQAAGRGLQLLFYSVGIGQISSEVPQNLSASRPQDRQFILSSKKLLLSDSGFYLCAWAPWEGDFSGNTIYFGEGSWLTVV.

V and J are TRBV11-1 and TRBJ1-4; TRBD1 aligns across 9 bases. V lost 5 bases, J lost 3 bases, and 7 bases stayed unmatched. The germline V gene has CDR1 SGHAT and CDR2 FQDESV (reference sequence). The CDR3 totals 16 residues. Written as DNA, the CDR3 is TGTGCCAGCAGCGCTAACAGGGGGCAAGCTAATGAAAAACTGTTTTTT. The encoded protein is CASSANRGQANEKLFF.

The chain is built from TRBV27 and TRBJ1-2; maybe TRBD1 (5 bases). Trimming removed 2 bases from V and 5 bases from J, with 12 bases in between. The CDR3 loop spans 14 amino acids. Germline CDR1 MNHEY, CDR2 SMNVEV (reference sequence). CDR3 DNA sequence: TGTGCCAGCAGTTTAGTCCAGGGATTATATGGCTACACCTTC. This translates into CASSLVQGLYGYTF.

V and J are TRBV10-3 and TRBJ2-5; D perhaps matches TRBD2 (5 bases). There are 14 residues in the CDR3. The germline V gene encodes CDR1 ENHRY and CDR2 SYGVKD. V was trimmed by 6 bases and J by 5 bases, leaving 16 bases between them. The DNA for the CDR3 is TGTGCCATCAGCTCTACTAGTATTGGTGAGACCCAGTACTTC. Translation gives CAISSTSIGETQYF.

The gene calls are TRBV4-1 and TRBJ2-5; D is uncertain. Germline V CDR1 and CDR2: MGHRA, YSYEKL. Trimming left V 0 bases short and J 2 bases short, with 13 bases between. This CDR3 region has 16 residues. CDR3 DNA sequence: TGCGCCAGCAGCCAAGATCCCACCGCCACACAAGAGACCCAGTACTTC. Translation: CASSQDPTATQETQYF.

V usage is TRBV2 and J usage is TRBJ2-3; 7 bases fit TRBD2. CDR1 is SNHLY, CDR2 FYNNEI, per germline. The CDR3 runs 14 residues. CDR3 bases: TGTGCGGGTCTAGGGCGGGAGTGGACAGATACGCAGTATTTT. Translation gives CAGLGREWTDTQYF.

The chain employs TRBV9 and TRBJ1-2; 9 bases fit TRBD1. V lost 4 bases, J lost 4 bases, and 8 bases stayed unmatched. The CDR3 has 15 amino acids. The germline V gene encodes CDR1 SGDLS and CDR2 YYNGEE. In nucleotides, the CDR3 is TGTGCCAGCAGCCCCGAGGGACAGGGAAGCTATGGCTACACCTTC. The encoded protein is CASSPEGQGSYGYTF.

This chain links TRBV30 with TRBJ1-4; tentatively, D is TRBD1 (5 bases). V was pared by 2 bases and J by 1 base, with 14 bases between. The CDR3 extends over 16 amino acids. Germline CDR1 is GTSNPN and CDR2 is SVGIG (reference sequence). This CDR3 is CAWSMMGRRTNEKLFF. The CDR3 DNA follows: TGTGCCTGGAGTATGATGGGGCGGCGAACTAATGAAAAACTGTTTTTT.

J is TRBJ1-1 and V is TRBV7-9; 10 bases line up with TRBD1. This CDR3 region has 17 residues. With V trimmed by 1 base and J by 6 bases, 11 bases remained unmatched. CDR1 is SEHNR and CDR2 is FQNEAQ in the germline V gene (reference sequence). CDR3 DNA: TGTGCCAGCAGCTTAGGGGACAGGGGCCCGCGGGGGTCTGAAGCTTTCTTT. This sequence encodes CASSLGDRGPRGSEAFF.

This rearrangement joins TRBV7-9 to TRBJ2-7, with TRBD2 as a possible D gene (5 bases). Trimming left V 2 bases short and J 0 bases short, with 8 bases between. The CDR3 consists of 14 residues. Looked up from germline, CDR1 is SEHNR and CDR2 is FQNEAQ (reference sequence). The chain's CDR3 is CASSLTGISYEQYF. CDR3 sequence (DNA): TGTGCCAGCAGCTTAACCGGGATCTCCTACGAGCAGTACTTC.

The CDR3 DNA reads TGCGCCAGCAGCTCTGGACTAGCGGGGGGGAGCTCCTACAATGAGCAGTTCTTC. It translates to CASSSGLAGGSSYNEQFF. This chain links TRBV5-1 with TRBJ2-1, with 15 positions matching TRBD2. The CDR3 totals 18 residues. The germline V gene has CDR1 SGHRS and CDR2 YFSETQ. V shed 3 bases, J shed 0 bases, and the junction held 4 bases outside the gene matches.

This clone came up a few times. This chain joins TRBV28 and TRBJ1-5; the match to TRBD1 covers 8 bases. Germline lookup yields CDR1 MDHEN and CDR2 SYDVKM. The CDR3 loop spans 18 amino acids. Trimming at V came to 6 bases and at J to 2 bases, leaving 15 bases not matched to a gene. The CDR3 DNA follows: TGTGCCAGCAGCACCCGGGACAGGCTTCGAATTGGCAATCAGCCCCAGCATTTT. Amino acid sequence: CASSTRDRLRIGNQPQHF.

This clone came up a few times. The chain links TRBV9 to TRBJ2-3; 12 bases are a match to TRBD1. Germline V gene lookup returns CDR1 SGDLS and CDR2 YYNGEE. This CDR3 comprises 19 residues. With V trimmed by 1 base and J by 0 bases, 9 bases remained unmatched. For the CDR3, the DNA is TGTGCCAGCAGCGTACGGGGACAGGGGGCTTTTCCCAGCACAGATACGCAGTATTTT. It encodes CASSVRGQGAFPSTDTQYF.

CDR3 protein: CAWSAPLDRRYEQYF. Written as DNA, the CDR3 is TGTGCCTGGAGTGCTCCCCTAGACAGAAGATACGAGCAGTACTTC. This chain joins TRBV30 and TRBJ2-7; TRBD1 might be the D (5 bases). Trimming left V 1 base short and J 4 bases short, with 17 bases between. This CDR3 spans 15 amino acids. Germline CDR1 is GTSNPN and CDR2 is SVGIG (reference sequence).